The present TCR beta chain was sequenced within a study of blood T cell repertoires in COVID-19 (dated by TCRdb to 2020 to 2021). Concerning the study at large: Samples covering the acute and convalescent phases of COVID-19 were provided by collaborators in the United States, Italy and Spain. The material from the prospective study consisted of cDNA or gDNA derived from T cells, B-cell-depleted T cells, or PBMCs. Subjects who had been exposed to COVID-19, were actively infected with it, or had recovered from it provided the deeply sampled blood TCRbeta repertoires that made up the dataset. A freely available public database, intended as a resource for researchers studying the immune response to SARS-CoV-2, is where the repertoires were released. The samples were drawn from the first 160 participants of the ongoing ImmuneRACE study and from 1,254 subjects provided by 6 global collaborators. A de-identified subject ID, COVID-19 status, age in years and sex were almost always included in the sample metadata. Where HLA class I and class II types were available, the types were taken from metadata supplied by the sample provider, not from assay-based typing. What the study reported, not specific to this receptor: The amount of clinical and demographic metadata varied by source and participant and was provided uncurated.

This clone has a single count. This clone's antigen is unknown. No base qualities exist here, and no much larger clone lies one base off it. From a lookup of the germline V gene, CDR1 and CDR2 are SGHDN and FVKESK. The CDR3 contains 15 residues, cysteine and phenylalanine counted. The read is trimmed to its CDR3 DNA, 45 bases read in frame from base 1. Unmatched junction bases come to 2, with V trimmed by 4 bases and J by 1 base. Participants in the prospective study were enrolled through a virtual design, were aged roughly 18 to 100 years, and lived in about 25 United States geographic areas. In the prospective study, cohorts were assigned on the basis of participant-reported clinical history obtained from a screening survey and a study questionnaire. Recovered participants in ImmuneRACE Cohort 3 were defined as having two consecutive negative NP/OP PCR tests, clearance from a healthcare professional, or resolution of symptoms. In the prospective study, mobile phlebotomists collected whole blood, serum and a nasopharyngeal or oropharyngeal swab from each participant. Additional blood draws and questionnaires over a roughly two-month period could optionally be provided by prospective study participants. Prospective study blood samples were shipped either frozen or at room temperature before DNA extraction.

TCRbeta CDR3 regions were amplified from genomic DNA using the immunoSEQ Assay, a bias-controlled multiplex PCR. The study's processing was this. Nucleated cell counts per sample were estimated from amplification of reference gene primers within the assay. Sequence reads were collapsed and filtered to measure the absolute abundance of every unique TCRbeta CDR3 rearrangement. For each sample, productive Simpson clonality was calculated as the square root of Simpson's diversity index over productive rearrangements. As stored in TCRdb, this immuneACCESS dataset retains in-frame rearrangements with V and J assigned. A fraction of the clones does not appear; measured against another copy, unresolved V genes explain less than half of the discrepancy, and the remainder lacks a known reason. V, J and clone size reflect that table, while D and trimming were determined from the DNA. This sample lists some 390,000 clones; over 75% were detected once. The ten largest make up 0.9% to 1.2% of the sample.

The clonotype was recovered from a young man who had recovered from COVID-19. The sequenced sample consisted of PBMCs or T cells enriched from blood (not recorded which). The chain was built from TRBV14 and TRBJ2-5, with 11 bases matching TRBD1. Read as DNA, the sequence is TGTGCCAGCAGCCCCGGGACAGGGGGCCAAGAGACCCAGTACTTC. Translated, it reads CASSPGTGGQETQYF.